This TCR beta chain came from a study of T cells in localized non-small cell lung cancer. The CDR3 runs 13 residues. Germline V gives CDR1 SQVTM, CDR2 ANQGSEA. V lost 4 bases and J lost 3, with 12 bases in between. Sequencing was performed with immunoSEQ multiplex PCR; in TCRdb, only in-frame clones are kept and a portion is missing. The table shows over 25,000 clones, with around 91% occurring only once. The clonotype was recovered from a woman between 35 and 75 years old with stage I lung adenocarcinoma. The sample in question was peripheral blood, obtained before any cancer treatment. The V call is TRBV29-1, the J call TRBJ1-1; D remains ambiguous. This chain's CDR3 is CSVGVGRHTEAFF. The DNA for the CDR3 is TGCAGCGTTGGGGTGGGAAGACACACTGAAGCTTTCTTT. Filled out from reference TRBV29-1 and TRBJ1-1, the complete variable domain reads SAVISQKPSRDICQRGTSLTIQCQVDSQVTMMFWYRQQPGQSLTLIATANQGSEATYESGFVIDKFPISRPNLTFSTLTVSNMSPEDSSIYLCSVGVGRHTEAFFGQGTRLTVV.